Following are 18 T cell receptor beta chains from one sample sequenced in a study of blood T cell repertoires in COVID-19. Data came from immunoSEQ multiplex PCR; TCRdb stores just in-frame clones and leaves some out. The repertoire holds some 410,000 clones, around 89% seen once, with 0.95% to 1% in the top ten. Sequencing was done on a sample of PBMCs or T cells enriched from blood (not recorded which). The origin of the receptors is a woman in her 30s with acute COVID-19.

A remark on this clone: The sample has other DNA sequences that encode this CDR3 too. CDR3 DNA sequence: TGTGCCAGCAGCCAAGACGGGGGCTATGGCTACACCTTC. Encoded protein: CASSQDGGYGYTF. The rearrangement joins TRBV3-1 (or the pseudogene TRBV3-2) to TRBJ1-2; D perhaps matches TRBD1 (5 bases). CDR3 length: 13 residues. From germline, CDR1 is LGHDT and CDR2 YNNKEL (reference sequence). V lost 0 bases and J lost 4, with 6 bases in between.

The chain carries TRBV28 and TRBJ2-7; 8 bases are shared with TRBD1. The CDR3 totals 11 residues. Germline V gene data show CDR1 as MDHEN and CDR2 as SYDVKM. J lost 12 bases, V lost 4 bases, and 5 bases had no gene match. The DNA for the CDR3 is TGTGCCAGCAGTTCAGACAGGGGAACGTACTTC. Its translation: CASSSDRGTYF.

The V and J genes are TRBV9 and TRBJ2-1, with 13 bases that match TRBD2. The germline CDR1 and CDR2 sequences are SGDLS and YYNGEE. The CDR3 has 17 amino acids. Losses at the gene ends were 0 bases for V and 9 bases for J; bases not matched to a gene: 9. CDR3 loop: CASSVGSGTSGNGEQFF. The DNA of the CDR3 is TGTGCCAGCAGCGTAGGGTCCGGGACTAGCGGGAACGGTGAGCAGTTCTTC.

The chain links TRBV6-5 to TRBJ1-5, with D unresolved. From germline, CDR1 is MNHEY and CDR2 SVGAGI. Trimming pared 9 bases from V and 1 base from J, leaving 10 bases between. This CDR3 has 13 residues. CDR3 loop: CASSVASNQPQHF. DNA of the CDR3: TGTGCCAGTTCGGTAGCGAGCAATCAGCCCCAGCATTTT.

This chain uses TRBV2 with TRBJ1-4, with D possibly matching TRBD1 (6 bases). Per germline, CDR1 SNHLY and CDR2 FYNNEI. The CDR3 spans 15 residues. Deletions cut 3 bases from V and 7 bases from J, with 15 bases between. CDR3 bases: TGTGCCAGCAGTGAGTTACAGGGAAGGGGTGAAAAACTGTTTTTT. This sequence encodes CASSELQGRGEKLFF.

The chain is built from TRBV6-5 and TRBJ1-5; D remains unclear. Trimming cost V 6 bases and J 6 bases, with 9 bases left between them. CDR3 length: 12 amino acids. Germline V gives CDR1 MNHEY, CDR2 SVGAGI. The CDR3 region is CASSLGSQPQHF. The CDR3, as DNA: TGTGCCAGCAGCCTCGGGAGTCAGCCCCAGCATTTT.

The gene calls are TRBV7-9 and TRBJ1-6, with TRBD1 as a possible D gene (6 bases). The CDR3 contains 14 residues. Germline CDR1 is SEHNR and CDR2 is FQNEAQ (reference sequence). The germline V and J ends were trimmed by 6 bases and 12 bases, with 18 bases remaining between them. CDR3 protein: CASSVGQTKKPLHF. The CDR3 DNA follows: TGTGCCAGCAGTGTAGGACAGACGAAGAAACCCCTCCACTTT.

This clone was detected only once. The gene calls are TRBV19 and TRBJ1-2; D perhaps matches TRBD1 (5 bases). Germline values: CDR1 LNHDA, CDR2 SQIVND (reference sequence). Trimming took 3 bases from V and 5 from J, leaving 16 bases between them. The CDR3 is 15 residues long. This CDR3 is CASSIFDGGTYGYTF. Written as DNA, the CDR3 is TGTGCCAGTAGTATCTTCGACGGCGGGACGTATGGCTACACCTTC.

V and J are TRBV24-1 and TRBJ1-5; D unclear. Germline assignment: CDR1 KGHDR and CDR2 SFDVKD. Trimming removed 5 bases at V and 7 bases at J, with 8 bases between. This CDR3 has 12 residues. The CDR3 is CATSGGSQPQHF. The CDR3 DNA reads TGTGCCACCAGTGGAGGTAGCCAGCCCCAGCATTTT.

V usage is TRBV4-3 and J usage is TRBJ1-6, with D maybe TRBD1 (5 bases). The CDR3 length is 13 residues. V lost 0 bases, J lost 9 bases, and 6 bases lay in between. Germline assignment: CDR1 LGHNA and CDR2 YSLEER. CDR3 in DNA: TGCGCCAGCAGCCAAGACAGGGCTTCACCCCTCCACTTT. Amino acid sequence: CASSQDRASPLHF.

The chain uses TRBV10-1 and TRBJ2-1, with D possibly TRBD2 on 7 matching bases. Germline-derived CDR1 and CDR2 are WNHNN and SYGVQD (reference sequence). Trimming took off 8 bases at V and 8 bases at J, with 19 bases between the two ends. The CDR3 contains 14 residues. CDR3 nucleotide sequence: TGCGCCAGCCGCTCGGGGGGCGAGGGCGATGAGCAGTTCTTC. Translation gives CASRSGGEGDEQFF.

The chain couples TRBV9 to TRBJ1-1; 11 nucleotides line up with TRBD1. J gave up 4 bases and V 0 bases, and 5 bases lay outside the gene matches. Germline V gene sequence: CDR1 SGDLS, CDR2 YYNGEE. The CDR3 consists of 16 residues. CDR3: CASSVGFGQGATEAFF. DNA for the CDR3: TGTGCCAGCAGCGTAGGATTTGGACAGGGGGCCACTGAAGCTTTCTTT.

The chain combines TRBV6-6 with TRBJ1-4, with 9 nucleotides matching TRBD1. Looked up from germline, CDR1 is MNHNY and CDR2 is SVGAGI (reference sequence). The CDR3 length is 16 residues. J gave up 4 bases and V 2 bases, and 5 bases lay outside the gene matches. Here the CDR3 reads CASSYGDRDFNEKLFF. The CDR3 DNA reads TGTGCCAGCAGTTACGGGGACAGGGACTTTAATGAAAAACTGTTTTTT.

The chain employs TRBV18 and TRBJ2-7, with a possible D match to TRBD2 (6 bases). This CDR3 comprises 16 residues. In germline, CDR1 is KGHSH, CDR2 LQKENI. With 1 base removed from V and 0 bases from J, the gap between germline ends came to 13 bases. The CDR3 coding sequence is TGTGCCAGCTCACCACTGGGAGGATCCCTCTCCTACGAGCAGTACTTC. Its translation is CASSPLGGSLSYEQYF.

Comments on this clone: At the DNA level, this CDR3 is encoded by other sequences in the same sample as well. The chain is built from TRBV24-1 and TRBJ2-1; TRBD2 matches at 10 bases. V shed 9 bases and J 4 bases; nucleotides not matched to a gene: 2. The CDR3 has 13 amino acids. Germline loops: CDR1 KGHDR, CDR2 SFDVKD. CDR3: CATSSGGYNEQFF. The CDR3 bases are TGTGCCACCTCTAGCGGGGGATACAATGAGCAGTTCTTC.

V is TRBV9 and J is TRBJ2-7; 11 positions agree with TRBD2. V was clipped by 0 bases and J by 2 bases; unmatched bases: 10. The CDR3 is made up of 18 amino acids. Germline V gene sequence: CDR1 SGDLS, CDR2 YYNGEE. In DNA form, the CDR3 reads TGTGCCAGCAGCGTAGGACCCTCCCTAGCGGGGGGACCCTACGAGCAGTACTTC. Its protein product is CASSVGPSLAGGPYEQYF.

This chain joins TRBV7-6 and TRBJ1-1; 8 nucleotides agree with TRBD1. CDR1 is SGHVS and CDR2 is FNYEAQ in the germline V gene. After removal of 5 bases from V and 1 base from J, the junction contained 12 bases not matched to a gene. This CDR3 is 17 amino acids long. The CDR3 DNA sequence: TGTGCCAGCAGCCGAAACCCAACCGGGACAGGGAACACTGAAGCTTTCTTT. Translated, it gives CASSRNPTGTGNTEAFF.

V and J are TRBV12-3 or TRBV12-4 and TRBJ1-1; D is perhaps TRBD1 (5 bases). Trimming removed 2 bases at V and 11 bases at J, with 12 bases between. CDR3 length: 12 residues. The chain's CDR3 is CASSLWGGRAFF. The CDR3 nucleotides are TGTGCCAGCAGTTTATGGGGGGGGAGGGCTTTCTTT.